Following are 20 T cell receptor beta chains from one sample sequenced in a study of cytomegalovirus exposure and HLA in healthy donors (TCRdb year 2017). To prepare the library, the immunoSEQ multiplex PCR assay was applied. A mixture of 60 forward primers for TCR Vbeta segments and 13 reverse primers for TCR Jbeta segments was used in the multiplex PCR. In TCRdb, the immuneACCESS table is reduced to in-frame sequences with V and J assigned. These tables do not hold every clone; where another copy was compared, an unresolved V gene accounts for under half, and the others remain unexplained. This sample has under 95,000 clones in its table, and 60% to 80% of those were observed once. Over 2% of the sample belongs to the ten largest clones. The sequenced sample consisted of PBMCs. The receptors stem from a boy aged 5-17 years in good health and CMV-seronegative.

V is TRBV19 and J is TRBJ2-2; tentative D call: TRBD2 (7 bases). The CDR3 is 15 amino acids. Trimming left V 4 bases short and J 5 bases short, with 14 bases between. Germline loops: CDR1 LNHDA, CDR2 SQIVND (reference sequence). The CDR3 loop is CASSSGRGGTGELFF. The CDR3 DNA sequence: TGTGCCAGTAGTAGCGGGAGAGGGGGGACCGGGGAGCTGTTTTTT.

This clone was recorded a few times. V gene TRBV30 combines with J gene TRBJ1-1, with D hard to call. In germline, CDR1 is GTSNPN, CDR2 SVGIG (reference sequence). V was trimmed by 0 bases and J by 1 base, leaving 6 bases between them. The CDR3 loop spans 13 amino acids. CDR3: CAWSVLKNTEAFF. The CDR3, as DNA: TGTGCCTGGAGTGTACTAAAGAACACTGAAGCTTTCTTT.

This chain joins TRBV9 and TRBJ2-5; D ambiguous. This CDR3 has 15 amino acids. CDR1 is SGDLS and CDR2 is YYNGEE in the germline V gene. Trimming left V 0 bases short and J 0 bases short, with 9 bases between. The CDR3 DNA is TGTGCCAGCAGCGTAGGGAGCAGTTACCAAGAGACCCAGTACTTC. Amino acids: CASSVGSSYQETQYF.

This clone appeared a single time. The chain couples TRBV29-1 to TRBJ2-3; no firm D call. The CDR3 spans 11 residues. Germline CDR1 SQVTM, CDR2 ANQGSEA. V gave up 6 bases and J gave up 4 bases, with 8 bases separating them. CDR3 nucleotide sequence: TGCAGCGTACCCCGGGCAGATACGCAGTATTTT. Amino acid sequence: CSVPRADTQYF.

The genes are TRBV29-1 and TRBJ1-1; possible D gene TRBD1, 5 bases. CDR1 is SQVTM, CDR2 ANQGSEA, per germline. The CDR3 covers 14 residues. Trimming shortened V by 1 base and J by 11 bases, and 20 bases separated the two germline ends. The CDR3 DNA sequence: TGCAGCGTTGAAGGCGGGGTTTTGAGCAGGGACGCTTTCTTT. Translating it yields CSVEGGVLSRDAFF.

The chain couples TRBV7-3 to TRBJ2-1, with D hard to call. This CDR3 comprises 14 residues. Germline CDR1 is SGHTA and CDR2 is FQGTGA. V was cut by 1 base and J by 5 bases, with 9 bases left in between. CDR3 sequence (DNA): TGTGCCAGCAGCTTAATATACAGAAACAATGAGCAGTTCTTC. Translating it yields CASSLIYRNNEQFF.

V gene TRBV4-3 combines with J gene TRBJ2-1; 11 positions agree with TRBD2. Germline loops: CDR1 LGHNA, CDR2 YSLEER. The V segment lost 3 bases and the J segment 9 bases; nucleotides outside the gene matches: 19. This CDR3 has 19 residues. CDR3 sequence reads: CASSHEPGASGGLSSEQFF. DNA of the CDR3: TGCGCCAGCAGCCACGAGCCAGGGGCTAGCGGGGGGCTCTCTTCTGAGCAGTTCTTC.

The J gene is TRBJ2-3, the V gene TRBV10-1; TRBD2 matches 10 bases. V gave up 5 bases and J gave up 5 bases; unmatched junction bases: 4. CDR1 is WNHNN and CDR2 is SYGVQD in the germline V gene (reference sequence). The CDR3 has 14 residues. Here the CDR3 reads CASSSGGAIDTQYF. CDR3 coding DNA: TGCGCCAGCAGTAGCGGGGGGGCAATAGATACGCAGTATTTT.

The genes are TRBV4-2 and TRBJ1-1, with D unresolved. V shed 5 bases and J shed 9 bases, with 10 bases lying between them. Germline V gene lookup returns CDR1 LGHNA and CDR2 YNFKEQ. This CDR3 spans 11 amino acids. Here the CDR3 reads CASSEEVQAFF. CDR3 DNA: TGTGCCAGCAGCGAGGAGGTCCAAGCTTTCTTT.

V and J are TRBV5-4 and TRBJ2-1; 8 bases agree with TRBD1. The CDR3 contains 16 residues. Trimming at V came to 0 bases and at J to 7 bases, leaving 9 bases not matched to a gene. From germline, CDR1 is SGHNT and CDR2 YYREEE (reference sequence). Here the CDR3 reads CASSLGARQGFNEQFF. The CDR3 nucleotides read TGTGCCAGCAGCTTGGGTGCGAGACAGGGGTTTAATGAGCAGTTCTTC.

The J gene is TRBJ2-2, the V gene TRBV7-8; unclear D gene. There are 16 residues in the CDR3. V lost 5 bases to trimming and J lost 1 base, with 14 bases between them. In germline, CDR1 is SGHVS, CDR2 FQNEAQ. CDR3 coding DNA: TGTGCCAGCAGCGCCGTAGGAAGACAGAACACCGGGGAGCTGTTTTTT. It encodes CASSAVGRQNTGELFF.

The rearrangement uses TRBV5-4 and TRBJ1-2; 10 nucleotides line up with TRBD1. Looked up from germline, CDR1 is SGHNT and CDR2 is YYREEE (reference sequence). The CDR3 totals 15 residues. With V trimmed by 0 bases and J by 3 bases, 2 bases remained unmatched. In DNA form, the CDR3 reads TGTGCCAGCAGCTTGGACGGGACAGGGGACTATGGCTACACCTTC. Amino acid sequence: CASSLDGTGDYGYTF.

The sample holds a few counts of this clone. The same CDR3 also results from other DNA sequences found in this sample. The chain has TRBV7-9 and TRBJ2-7; TRBD1 agrees at 9 bases. V lost 1 base to trimming and J lost 3 bases; unmatched junction nucleotides: 1. Germline V CDR1 and CDR2: SEHNR, FQNEAQ (reference sequence). The CDR3 is 14 amino acids. The CDR3 loop is CASSLVGQGYEQYF. CDR3 coding DNA: TGTGCCAGCAGCTTAGTGGGACAGGGCTACGAGCAGTACTTC. Full variable domain (outside the CDR3, taken from reference TRBV7-9 and TRBJ2-7): DTGVSQNPRHKITKRGQNVTFRCDPISEHNRLYWYRQTLGQGPEFLTYFQNEAQLEKSRLLSDRFSAERPKGSFSTLEIQRTEQGDSAMYLCASSLVGQGYEQYFGPGTRLTVT.

The chain links TRBV4-1 to TRBJ1-2; no clear D. Per the germline V gene, CDR1 is MGHRA and CDR2 is YSYEKL. The V and J ends lost 0 bases and 3 bases respectively, with 11 bases between them. The CDR3 sequence is 15 residues long. The DNA for the CDR3 is TGCGCCAGCAGCCAAGAGTACGGTACCCACTATGGCTACACCTTC. Encoded protein: CASSQEYGTHYGYTF.

This chain joins TRBV10-3 and TRBJ1-1, with 8 bases aligning to TRBD1. The CDR3 consists of 13 residues. Trimming removed 6 bases from V and 6 bases from J; junction bases left unmatched: 6. Germline V gene sequence: CDR1 ENHRY, CDR2 SYGVKD. The CDR3 coding sequence is TGTGCCATCAGCAGGACAGGGATCCCTGAAGCTTTCTTT. This codes for CAISRTGIPEAFF.

The chain uses TRBV7-9 and TRBJ1-5, with 7 bases that match TRBD1. V was clipped by 5 bases and J by 5 bases; unmatched bases: 9. CDR1 is SEHNR and CDR2 is FQNEAQ in the germline V gene (reference sequence). The CDR3 covers 15 residues. In DNA, the CDR3 is TGTGCCAGCAGCGCCCCCGGGACAGTGGATCAGCCCCAGCATTTT. Encoded protein: CASSAPGTVDQPQHF.

The genes are TRBV6-5 and TRBJ2-7, with TRBD2 identical over 11 bases. Germline assignment: CDR1 MNHEY and CDR2 SVGAGI. CDR3 length: 15 residues. The ends lost 5 bases at V and 1 base at J; junction bases unmatched: 4. The CDR3 nucleotides read TGTGCCAGCAGTCGGGGACTAGCGGCTTCCTACGAGCAGTACTTC. Residues: CASSRGLAASYEQYF.

Turning to this clone: One end of the junction is discordant with germline, which a read error may explain. This rearrangement joins TRBV6-6 to TRBJ1-1; perhaps TRBD1 as D (5 bases). Per the germline V gene, CDR1 is MNHNY and CDR2 is SVGAGI (reference sequence). This CDR3 spans 15 amino acids. CDR3: CASSNSGRLNTEAFF. For the CDR3, the DNA is TGTGCCAGCAGTAACTCGGGGCGGTTGAACACTGAAGCTTTCTTT.

The chain employs TRBV2 and TRBJ1-1, with TRBD1 matching over 8 bases. Germline V gives CDR1 SNHLY, CDR2 FYNNEI. V gave up 4 bases and J gave up 1 base; unmatched junction bases: 5. This CDR3 contains 15 residues. CDR3 amino acids: CASSVGDRPNTEAFF. Here the CDR3 DNA reads TGTGCCAGCAGTGTTGGGGACAGGCCGAACACTGAAGCTTTCTTT. Variable domain in full (rest from reference TRBV2 and TRBJ1-1): EPEVTQTPSHQVTQMGQEVILRCVPISNHLYFYWYRQILGQKVEFLVSFYNNEISEKSEIFDDQFSVERPDGSNFTLKIRSTKLEDSAMYFCASSVGDRPNTEAFFGQGTRLTVV.

The V gene is TRBV28, the J gene TRBJ1-2, with D unresolved. Germline V gives CDR1 MDHEN, CDR2 SYDVKM. The ends were cut back, 3 bases at V and 0 bases at J, with 8 bases in the middle. This CDR3 spans 14 amino acids. CDR3 loop: CASSLQQANYGYTF. DNA for the CDR3: TGTGCCAGCAGTTTGCAACAAGCTAACTATGGCTACACCTTC.